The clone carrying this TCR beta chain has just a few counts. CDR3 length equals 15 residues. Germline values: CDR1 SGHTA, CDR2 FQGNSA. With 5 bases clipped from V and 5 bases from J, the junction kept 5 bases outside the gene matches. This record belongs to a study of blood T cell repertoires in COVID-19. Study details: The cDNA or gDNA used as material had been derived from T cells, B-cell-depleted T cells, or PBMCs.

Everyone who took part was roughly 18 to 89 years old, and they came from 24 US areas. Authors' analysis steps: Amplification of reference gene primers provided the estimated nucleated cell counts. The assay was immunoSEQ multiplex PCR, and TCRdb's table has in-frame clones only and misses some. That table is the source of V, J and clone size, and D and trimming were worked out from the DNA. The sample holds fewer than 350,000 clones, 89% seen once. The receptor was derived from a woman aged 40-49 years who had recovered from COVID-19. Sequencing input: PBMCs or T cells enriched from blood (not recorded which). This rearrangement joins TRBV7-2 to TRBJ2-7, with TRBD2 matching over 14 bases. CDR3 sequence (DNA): TGTGCCAGCAGCCCGGGACTAGCGGGAGCTCACGAGCAGTACTTC. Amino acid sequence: CASSPGLAGAHEQYF.